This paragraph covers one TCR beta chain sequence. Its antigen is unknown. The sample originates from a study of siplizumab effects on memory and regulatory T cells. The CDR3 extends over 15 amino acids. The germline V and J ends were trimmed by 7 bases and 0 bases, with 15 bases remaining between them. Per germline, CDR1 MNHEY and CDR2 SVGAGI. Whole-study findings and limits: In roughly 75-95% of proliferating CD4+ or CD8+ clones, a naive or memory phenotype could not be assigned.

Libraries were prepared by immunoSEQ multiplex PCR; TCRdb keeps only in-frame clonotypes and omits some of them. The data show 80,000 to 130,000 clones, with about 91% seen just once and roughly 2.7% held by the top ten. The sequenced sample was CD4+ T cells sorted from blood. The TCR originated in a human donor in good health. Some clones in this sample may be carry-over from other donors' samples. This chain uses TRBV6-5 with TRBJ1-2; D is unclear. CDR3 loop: CASTVLPASNYGYTF. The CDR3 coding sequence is TGTGCCAGCACCGTACTCCCGGCTTCTAACTATGGCTACACCTTC.